Here is one T cell receptor (beta chain) with its context. What it binds is unknown. These data are taken from a study of T cell responses to AZD1222 COVID-19 vaccine. Study results and limitations: Vaccine-related CD4 TCRs covered spike, predominating at 160-218 and 743-854. All repertoire sampling was performed exclusively after the peak T cell response.

Libraries were prepared by immunoSEQ multiplex PCR; TCRdb keeps only in-frame clonotypes and omits some of them. The table has 110,000 to 150,000 clones, 85% to 90% seen once. Looked up from germline, CDR1 is SNHLY and CDR2 is FYNNEI. V was pared by 5 bases and J by 5 bases, with 15 bases of the junction left unmatched. The CDR3 is 18 amino acids. The chain joins TRBV2 to TRBJ2-7; TRBD2 matches 13 bases. The source was peripheral blood, collected on day 0 of AZD1222 vaccination. This receptor was taken from an adult in good health. The CDR3 sequence is CASSPQTSGRASRNEQYF. The CDR3 DNA follows: TGTGCCAGCAGTCCTCAAACTAGCGGGAGGGCGTCAAGGAACGAGCAGTACTTC.